This is a list of T cell receptor beta chains from one sample in a study of blood T cell repertoires in COVID-19. Profiling relied on immunoSEQ multiplex PCR, and the TCRdb table lists in-frame clones only, not all of them. The repertoire includes some 140,000 clones, roughly four fifths of them detected once, and about 20% sits in the top ten. The source material was PBMCs or T cells enriched from blood (not recorded which). The receptors here all came from a man aged 25 to 45 who had recovered from COVID-19. Both conserved end residues are part of each CDR3.

j_call | v_call | cdr3_aa
TRBJ1-2 | TRBV7-2 | CASSGSSGEPYGYTF
TRBJ1-1 | TRBV23-1 | CASSQSSHVNTEAFF
TRBJ2-1 | TRBV6-6 | CASGTGGSEQFF
TRBJ1-2 | TRBV9 | CASSSTGGPDGYTF
TRBJ2-3 | TRBV14 | CASSSSVSGTTDTQYF
TRBJ1-1 | TRBV6-6 | CASSYSTGQGGVFF
TRBJ2-1 | TRBV19 | CASSIVAGPKYNEQFF
TRBJ2-1 | TRBV5-5 | CASSGMWTSGYNEQFF
TRBJ2-7 | TRBV5-1 | CASRGGSLSYEQYF
TRBJ2-1 | TRBV11-2 | CASSLRSTSGVYNEQFF
TRBJ1-5 | TRBV6-2/TRBV6-3 | CASSYESYRGFSNQPQHF
TRBJ2-5 | TRBV11-2 | CASSLALEATQYF
TRBJ1-4 | TRBV4-1 | CASSQSGTGVRVREKLFF
TRBJ1-2 | TRBV19 | CASRSRQATAGYGYTF
TRBJ1-1 | TRBV24-1 | CATSDAENTEAFF
TRBJ1-1 | TRBV6-1 | CASSGFLDNWGREAFF
TRBJ1-2 | TRBV12-3/TRBV12-4 | CASTDDSVYGYTF
TRBJ1-6 | TRBV4-1 | CASSQVHSGNSPLHF
TRBJ1-4 | TRBV7-9 | CASSLGSGPNEKLFF
TRBJ2-1 | TRBV7-2 | CASSPQAGEQFF
TRBJ1-2 | TRBV28 | CASSYPWETNYGYTF
TRBJ2-7 | TRBV12-3/TRBV12-4 | CASSRRMTYEQYF
TRBJ1-5 | TRBV19 | CASSGTVDQPQHF
TRBJ1-2 | TRBV3-1/TRBV3-2 | CASSQDLGGSSFSTF
TRBJ1-5 | TRBV7-9 | CASSPWDSNQPQHF
TRBJ1-2 | TRBV3-1/TRBV3-2 | CASSAGTGSYGYTF
TRBJ2-3 | TRBV29-1 | CSVAVGADTDTQYF
TRBJ2-7 | TRBV7-6 | CASSQAGASDKGHEQYF
TRBJ1-5 | TRBV27 | CASSQGGASNQPQHF
TRBJ2-1 | TRBV27 | CASSPRGNNEQFF
TRBJ2-3 | TRBV3-1/TRBV3-2 | CASSTITSGGASTDTQYF